This TCR beta chain was identified during a study of T cells in Graves' hyperthyroidism and ophthalmopathy. Study-wide results and caveats: Also found in blood were most expanded thyroid clonotypes above 0.001.

This clonotype came up many times. The antigen is unknown. RNA transcripts served as the template for amplifying TCR beta CDR3 regions. Researchers ran a first-round RT-PCR on the TCR CDR3 using the HTBI primer set. Each CDR3 protein gets one entry after TCRdb re-called the multiplex PCR reads with MiXCR. In the table there are under 350,000 distinct CDR3 sequences, roughly 18% of which are singletons. PBMCs were collected from an approximately 9.3 ml volume of fresh peripheral blood. CDR1 is SEHNR, CDR2 FQNEAQ, per germline (reference sequence). Germline trimming cut 1 base from V and 3 bases from J; bases unmatched to any gene: 3. The CDR3 totals 16 residues.

The specimen was blood. V gene TRBV7-9 combines with J gene TRBJ2-1, with 10 bases lining up with TRBD2. The clonotype originates from a woman aged 45-60 years with Graves' hyperthyroidism. The CDR3 DNA is TGTGCCAGCAGCTTAGGGGTAGCGGGGGGCTACAATGAGCAGTTCTTC. This sequence encodes CASSLGVAGGYNEQFF. The full variable domain, its missing parts supplied by reference TRBV7-9 and TRBJ2-1, is DTGVSQNPRHKITKRGQNVTFRCDPISEHNRLYWYRQTLGQGPEFLTYFQNEAQLEKSRLLSDRFSAERPKGSFSTLEIQRTEQGDSAMYLCASSLGVAGGYNEQFFGPGTRLTVL.